Each of the 29 T cell receptor beta chains below was sequenced from the same sample in a study of molecular identifiers for immune sequencing clone quantification. Via MiXCR, TCRdb re-called the PCR reads, giving one row per CDR3 protein. This table has approximately 35,000 distinct CDR3 sequences, approximately 19% appearing once. The source material was naive CD8+ T cells from blood, with Jurkat cell RNA spiked in. Subset denoted: FACS-sorted CD8+CD4-CCR7+CD45RA+ naive T cells. These receptors all come from a human donor in good health. Some libraries in this study had Jurkat cell RNA spiked in.

This clonotype was recorded at least ten times. This chain joins TRBV19 and TRBJ1-6; D gene unclear. V was clipped by 5 bases and J by 9 bases, with 8 bases between them. Per germline, CDR1 LNHDA and CDR2 SQIVND (reference sequence). The CDR3 covers 12 residues. The CDR3, as DNA: TGTGCCAGTAGTCCCGGACTTTCACCCCTCCACTTT. Amino acid sequence: CASSPGLSPLHF.

A word on this clonotype: This could be a read error, since a much larger clone is one nucleotide away. As the CDR3 is not closed by the conserved phenylalanine or tryptophan, this likely results from a read error. The chain has TRBV7-6 and TRBJ2-2; weak D call: TRBD2 (6 bases). CDR1 and CDR2 from the germline V gene are SGHVS and FNYEAQ. Trimming took 1 base from V and 4 from J, leaving 16 bases between them. This CDR3 contains 17 residues. The CDR3 region is CASSLVGSSDSTGELFS. The DNA of the CDR3 is TGTGCCAGCAGCTTAGTTGGGTCTAGCGATTCCACCGGGGAGCTGTTTTCT.

In its sample, this clonotype ranks as medium-sized. This rearrangement joins TRBV11-2 to TRBJ2-3; D is unresolved. Trimming took off 0 bases at V and 2 bases at J, with 9 bases between the two ends. The CDR3 spans 15 residues. Looked up from germline, CDR1 is SGHAT and CDR2 is FQNNGV. CDR3 coding DNA: TGTGCCAGCAGCTTAGAGGGGATCGACACAGATACGCAGTATTTT. Translating gives CASSLEGIDTDTQYF.

Turning to this clonotype: A much larger clone lies a single base off, so this may be a read error. V and J are TRBV20-1 and TRBJ2-3, with 8 bases lining up with TRBD2. The CDR3 consists of 20 residues. Germline values: CDR1 DFQATT, CDR2 SNEGSKA (reference sequence). The junction had 20 bases not matched to a gene; V was cut back by 1 base and J by 2 bases. This CDR3 reads CSARAFVQGRIAGNTDTQYF. The CDR3 DNA reads as TGCAGTGCTAGAGCCTTTGTTCAGGGGAGGATAGCGGGAAACACAGATACGCAGTATTTT.

Many counts were recorded for this clonotype. V usage is TRBV30 and J usage is TRBJ2-1; D is undetermined. This CDR3 has 13 amino acids. CDR1 and CDR2 from the germline V gene are GTSNPN and SVGIG (reference sequence). V was pared by 1 base and J by 1 base, with 5 bases between. The CDR3 nucleotides are TGTGCCTGGAGTGGGGTATCCTACAATGAGCAGTTCTTC. Its protein product is CAWSGVSYNEQFF.

This clonotype was recorded at least ten times. V and J are TRBV20-1 and TRBJ2-7; tentative D call: TRBD2 (5 bases). Per germline, CDR1 DFQATT and CDR2 SNEGSKA (reference sequence). V lost 0 bases, J lost 6 bases, and 12 bases lay in between. The CDR3 is 13 residues long. The CDR3 region is CSARDATLAEQYF. In nucleotides, the CDR3 is TGCAGTGCTAGAGATGCAACCCTAGCCGAGCAGTACTTC.

This clonotype was counted only a few times. The CDR3 region has the DNA TGCGCCAGCAGCCCTCTGGCCAGGGGGACTAGGCACACTCGGAGCTCCTACGAGCAGTACTTC. This gives the protein CASSPLARGTRHTRSSYEQYF. This chain connects TRBV4-1 to TRBJ2-7; a weak D match, TRBD2 (8 bases). The CDR3 totals 21 residues. Per germline, CDR1 MGHRA and CDR2 YSYEKL. V was trimmed by 4 bases and J by 0 bases, leaving 31 bases between them.

In this sample, this clonotype turned up many times. The chain carries TRBV7-9 and TRBJ1-1; a possible D gene is TRBD1 (6 bases). V lost 0 bases, J lost 7 bases, and 6 bases lay in between. This CDR3 region has 12 residues. From germline, CDR1 is SEHNR and CDR2 FQNEAQ (reference sequence). CDR3 coding DNA: TGTGCCAGCAGCTTAGCAGGGGGTGAAGCTTTCTTT. This sequence encodes CASSLAGGEAFF.

This clonotype came up many times. The chain combines TRBV28 with TRBJ1-5; no definite D call. Trimming took off 4 bases at V and 5 bases at J, with 18 bases between the two ends. This CDR3 spans 16 amino acids. From germline, CDR1 is MDHEN and CDR2 SYDVKM. This CDR3 is CASSSTQQSWDQPQHF. Here the CDR3 DNA reads TGTGCCAGCAGTTCCACCCAACAGTCCTGGGATCAGCCCCAGCATTTT. The whole variable domain, filled in from reference TRBV28 and TRBJ1-5, reads DVKVTQSSRYLVKRTGEKVFLECVQDMDHENMFWYRQDPGLGLRLIYFSYDVKMKEKGDIPEGYSVSREKKERFSLILESASTNQTSMYLCASSSTQQSWDQPQHFGDGTRLSIL.

The J gene is TRBJ2-5, the V gene TRBV7-9; tentative D call: TRBD1 (6 bases). This CDR3 has 16 residues. CDR1 and CDR2 from the germline V gene are SEHNR and FQNEAQ (reference sequence). V was pared by 7 bases and J by 3 bases, with 21 bases between. CDR3 loop: CASTPPPRTDKETQYF. The CDR3 nucleotides are TGTGCCAGCACCCCCCCCCCCCGGACAGATAAAGAGACCCAGTACTTC.

This clonotype was counted many times. The V call is TRBV6-2 or TRBV6-3, the J call TRBJ2-3; 7 nucleotides match TRBD2. The CDR3 consists of 14 residues. V dropped 6 bases and J dropped 2; count of bases not matched to a gene: 5. Germline CDR1 is MNHEY and CDR2 is SVGEGT. CDR3 in amino acids: CASSPSGPTDTQYF. In DNA, the CDR3 is TGTGCCAGCAGCCCTAGCGGACCCACAGATACGCAGTATTTT.

In its sample, this clonotype was seen many times. The rearrangement links TRBV6-2 or TRBV6-3 to TRBJ2-6; the D is unclear. Looked up from germline, CDR1 is MNHEY and CDR2 is SVGEGT. V was shortened by 6 bases and J by 4 bases, with 10 bases between the two germline ends. The CDR3 consists of 14 residues. CDR3 loop: CASRPVYGANVLTF. The CDR3 coding sequence is TGTGCCAGCAGGCCTGTCTACGGGGCCAACGTCCTGACTTTC.

This clonotype was recorded at least ten times. The rearrangement joins TRBV7-7 to TRBJ2-2, with 7 bases fitting TRBD1. This CDR3 is 14 amino acids long. Germline CDR1 SSHAT, CDR2 FNYEAQ (reference sequence). The ends lost 4 bases at V and 4 bases at J; junction bases unmatched: 3. The CDR3 DNA sequence: TGTGCCAGCAGCTACGGGACAGCCACCGGGGAGCTGTTTTTT. It codes for CASSYGTATGELFF.

This clonotype was observed many times. The J gene is TRBJ2-7, the V gene TRBV28; TRBD2 is a possible D gene (5 bases). Germline values: CDR1 MDHEN, CDR2 SYDVKM. The length of the CDR3 is 14 residues. Trimming left V 7 bases short and J 2 bases short, with 15 bases between. The CDR3 protein is CASTSGRNPYEQYF. The CDR3 DNA is TGTGCCAGCACCTCGGGGAGAAACCCCTACGAGCAGTACTTC.

The chain combines TRBV5-6 with TRBJ2-7; 8 nucleotides agree with TRBD2. The CDR3 has 17 amino acids. Germline CDR1 is SGHDT and CDR2 is YYEEEE. The V and J ends lost 3 bases and 2 bases, in that order; junction bases with no gene match: 13. The CDR3 region is CASSSGGWGWNTYEQYF. CDR3 sequence (DNA): TGTGCCAGCAGCTCGGGGGGGTGGGGGTGGAATACCTACGAGCAGTACTTC.

The table lists this clonotype with many counts. V usage is TRBV28 and J usage is TRBJ2-4; possibly TRBD1 or TRBD2 for D (5 bases each). The CDR3 runs 16 residues. Deletions cut 4 bases from V and 0 bases from J, with 13 bases between. Germline V CDR1 and CDR2: MDHEN, SYDVKM. The CDR3 reads CASSWDPKVAKNIQYF. The CDR3 coding sequence is TGTGCCAGCAGTTGGGACCCAAAAGTAGCCAAAAACATTCAGTACTTC.

This clonotype was observed at least ten times. The chain combines TRBV4-1 with TRBJ1-1; 9 bases map to TRBD1. Germline trimming cut 3 bases from V and 4 bases from J; bases unmatched to any gene: 3. The CDR3 is 14 residues long. The germline V gene encodes CDR1 MGHRA and CDR2 YSYEKL. Written as DNA, the CDR3 is TGCGCCAGCAGCCATAAGACAGGGGGCACTGAAGCTTTCTTT. This encodes CASSHKTGGTEAFF.

This clonotype was seen at least ten times. V gene TRBV29-1 combines with J gene TRBJ2-1; TRBD1 might be the D (5 bases). Trimming left V 7 bases short and J 7 bases short, with 8 bases between. The germline CDR1 and CDR2 sequences are SQVTM and ANQGSEA. The CDR3 runs to 10 residues. The DNA for the CDR3 is TGCAGCGGAGCAGGGAATGAGCAGTTCTTC. This sequence encodes CSGAGNEQFF.

On this clonotype itself: This may be a read error: a much more frequent sequence differs by one nucleotide. The J gene is TRBJ2-7, the V gene TRBV5-3; D perhaps matches TRBD1 (6 bases). TRBV5-3 is classed as an ORF, of uncertain function. The CDR3 is 14 residues long. This chain's CDR3 is CASSLAGASFEQCF. Here the CDR3 DNA reads TGTGCCAGCAGCTTGGCAGGGGCGAGTTTCGAGCAGTGCTTC.

This clonotype was seen more than once but under ten times. The chain uses TRBV28 and TRBJ2-2, with D possibly matching TRBD2 (6 bases). CDR3 length: 14 residues. The V gene's germline CDR1 is MDHEN and CDR2 SYDVKM. Between the trimmed V and J ends, which lost 7 bases and 2 bases, there was a span of 11 bases. Written as DNA, the CDR3 is TGTGCCAGCAACCTGGGACTCAACACCGGGGAGCTGTTTTTT. It encodes CASNLGLNTGELFF.

Ten or more counts support this clonotype. Here the CDR3 reads CASSSIGAADTQYF. The CDR3 DNA follows: TGTGCCAGCAGCTCCATAGGGGCGGCAGATACGCAGTATTTT. The chain couples TRBV7-9 to TRBJ2-3; D is perhaps TRBD1 (5 bases). CDR1 is SEHNR, CDR2 FQNEAQ, per germline (reference sequence). V lost 4 bases, J lost 4 bases, and 12 bases lay in between. The CDR3 contains 14 residues.

As regards this clonotype: A single base separates this from a much larger clone, so it may be a read error. The chain is built from TRBV7-7 and TRBJ2-3; weak D call: TRBD2 (5 bases). V dropped 5 bases and J dropped 2 bases, with 8 bases sitting between them. Germline V gene data show CDR1 as SSHAT and CDR2 as FNYEAQ (reference sequence). CDR3 size: 13 residues. The CDR3 sequence is CASSMEATDTQYF. In DNA, the CDR3 is TGTGCCAGCAGCATGGAGGCCACAGATACGCAGTATTTT.

The chain carries TRBV2 and TRBJ2-1; D not resolved. CDR1 is SNHLY and CDR2 is FYNNEI in the germline V gene. The CDR3 contains 15 residues. V lost 2 bases and J 4 bases, leaving 12 bases between the germline ends. CDR3 sequence reads: CASSEKGWGYNEQFF. Written as DNA, the CDR3 is TGTGCCAGCAGTGAAAAGGGTTGGGGTTACAATGAGCAGTTCTTC.

This clonotype has a count of ten or more. This chain links TRBV20-1 with TRBJ2-3, with TRBD2 matching over 9 bases. The V gene end was trimmed by 6 bases and the J gene end by 2 bases; junction bases not matched to a gene: 3. Germline V gives CDR1 DFQATT, CDR2 SNEGSKA (reference sequence). The CDR3 spans 13 residues. CDR3 in DNA: TGCAGTGCCCCGGGACTAGCCACAGATACGCAGTATTTT. It codes for CSAPGLATDTQYF.

This clonotype has at least ten counts. This chain links TRBV4-3 with TRBJ2-7; D is possibly TRBD1 (6 bases). Trimming stripped 0 bases from V and 7 bases from J, with 16 bases between. The CDR3 extends over 15 amino acids. Per the germline V gene, CDR1 is LGHNA and CDR2 is YSLEER. CDR3 amino acids: CASSQDRTEGWEQYF. The CDR3 DNA reads as TGCGCCAGCAGCCAAGATAGGACAGAGGGTTGGGAGCAGTACTTC.

Only a few counts were recorded for this clonotype. The V and J genes are TRBV27 and TRBJ2-5; 12 bases map to TRBD2. CDR3 size: 15 residues. Germline loops: CDR1 MNHEY, CDR2 SMNVEV (reference sequence). J gave up 5 bases and V 5 bases, and 6 bases lay outside the gene matches. CDR3 amino acids: CASSPRLAGVETQYF. CDR3 in DNA: TGTGCCAGCAGTCCCCGACTAGCGGGAGTGGAGACCCAGTACTTC.

This chain connects TRBV6-2 or TRBV6-3 to TRBJ1-1, with 7 bases identical to TRBD1. Germline CDR1 is MNHEY and CDR2 is SVGEGT. V was clipped by 6 bases and J by 6 bases; unmatched bases: 7. The CDR3 runs to 13 residues. The CDR3 DNA reads TGTGCCAGCAGCTTGACAGGGAGCCCTGAAGCTTTCTTT. It codes for CASSLTGSPEAFF.

This clonotype was recorded a few times. V gene TRBV7-9 combines with J gene TRBJ2-1; 8 bases are a match to TRBD1. Germline V gene lookup returns CDR1 SEHNR and CDR2 FQNEAQ (reference sequence). Losses at the gene ends were 3 bases for V and 7 bases for J; bases not matched to a gene: 8. This CDR3 is built from 15 residues. The CDR3, as DNA: TGTGCCAGCAGCTTCGTGACAGGGGTCGAAAATGAGCAGTTCTTC. The encoded protein is CASSFVTGVENEQFF.

In this sample, this clonotype turned up many times. This chain uses TRBV28 with TRBJ2-5; possibly TRBD1 for D (5 bases). This CDR3 region has 13 residues. Germline CDR1 and CDR2: MDHEN and SYDVKM. Trimming removed 5 bases from V and 1 base from J, with 8 bases in between. In DNA form, the CDR3 reads TGTGCCAGCAGTCGACAGATCCAAGAGACCCAGTACTTC. Translated: CASSRQIQETQYF.